The sequence of this TCR beta chain was determined in a study of prognosis after radiotherapy for stage I lung cancer. Study-level findings and limits: The study found lower Shannon entropy after stereotactic body radiation therapy in patients who developed distant metastases.

Many counts were recorded for this clonotype. Its specificity is not known. Germline CDR1 and CDR2: MGHDK and SYGVNS. Trimming took off 0 bases at V and 0 bases at J, with 5 bases between the two ends. This CDR3 contains 15 residues. The authors amplified TCR beta CDR3 from genomic DNA using two-round multiplex PCR. The authors ran first-round PCR with primers specific to each TRBV and TRBJ gene. MiXCR was run by TCRdb on the multiplex PCR reads, yielding one entry per CDR3 protein. In the table there are about 22,000 distinct CDR3 sequences, more than 35% of which are singletons. The chain is built from TRBV25-1 and TRBJ2-2; no firm D call. This material consisted of PBMCs, taken before or after stereotactic body radiation therapy (not recorded which). This clonotype was sampled from a donor over 45 with non-small cell lung cancer. The chain's CDR3 is CASSEYGPNTGELFF. CDR3 coding DNA: TGTGCCAGCAGTGAATATGGCCCGAACACCGGGGAGCTGTTTTTT.